A selection of T cell receptor beta chains follows, all from one sample in a study of cytotoxic CD8 clonotypes in ibrutinib-treated CLL. TCRdb's copy holds only in-frame clones and misses some; the assay was immunoSEQ multiplex PCR. The sample includes 200,000 to 250,000 clones, roughly 77% of them seen just once. Here the sequenced sample was PBMCs, taken after 12 months of ibrutinib treatment. All receptors derive from a human donor with chronic lymphocytic leukemia. CDR3s include the opening cysteine and the closing phenylalanine or tryptophan. Each record gives: D gene, V gene, J gene, clone size, CDR3 DNA, CDR3 protein. The D gene is left open where the match is weak. For some rows the clone size is stated as once, few or many, or as a class when expanded; others skip it.

NA	TRBV27	TRBJ1-2	many	TGTGCCAGCAGTCCTCCCCAAACCCACCGAGCCGGCTACACCTTC	CASSPPQTHRAGYTF
TRBD1	TRBV4-3	TRBJ1-3	few	TGCGCCAGCAGCCAAGAGGACAGGGACGTTAACACCATATATTTT	CASSQEDRDVNTIYF
TRBD1	TRBV9	TRBJ1-1	once	TGTGCCAGCAGCGTAAGGGACAGCATGAACACTGAAGCTTTCTTT	CASSVRDSMNTEAFF
NA	TRBV4-3	TRBJ1-2	once	TGCGCCAGCAGCCAAGCATCGGCAGGAGAAAATGGCTACACCTTC	CASSQASAGENGYTF
NA	TRBV30	TRBJ2-4	NA	TGTGCCTGGAGTGTAAACGGAAACATTCAGTACTTC	CAWSVNGNIQYF
NA	TRBV18	TRBJ1-2	once	TGTGCCAGCTCACCAGAAACCCCGGGCCTCTATGGCTACACCTTC	CASSPETPGLYGYTF
TRBD2	TRBV7-3	TRBJ2-7	NA	TGTGCCAGCAGCCCCTCGGGACTAGCGGGCGAGCAGTACTTC	CASSPSGLAGEQYF
NA	TRBV28	TRBJ1-5	NA	TGTGCCAGCACCGTCATGGGAAGGCCCCAGCATTTT	CASTVMGRPQHF
TRBD1	TRBV5-1	TRBJ1-2	NA	TGCGCCAGCAGCAGAACCGGGACAGGGGCAGAGGGCTACACCTTC	CASSRTGTGAEGYTF
TRBD1	TRBV27	TRBJ2-1	NA	TGTGCCAGCAGTTTCTCAGGGGGTCATGAGCAGTTCTTC	CASSFSGGHEQFF
NA	TRBV5-6	TRBJ2-5	NA	TGTGCCAGCGGGGGTAAGGGTAACTTTCAAGAGACCCAGTACTTC	CASGGKGNFQETQYF
TRBD1	TRBV6-5	TRBJ2-7	once	TGTGCCAGCAGTGACAGCCCCGGGACAGCCGAGCAGTACTTC	CASSDSPGTAEQYF